This T cell receptor (beta chain) was recorded in a study of blood T cell repertoires in COVID-19. Here immunoSEQ multiplex PCR was the method, and the copy in TCRdb shows in-frame clones only, minus some. The data show about 170,000 clones, 70% to 85% seen once. The germline V gene encodes CDR1 SNHLY and CDR2 FYNNEI. Trimming stripped 6 bases from V and 7 bases from J, with 8 bases between. This CDR3 is built from 11 residues. Sequenced input: peripheral blood. The gene calls are TRBV2 and TRBJ2-3, with D perhaps matching TRBD2 (6 bases). The clonotype was recovered from a woman aged 40 to 50 with COVID-19, enrolled during active disease. As DNA, the CDR3 is TGTGCCAGCAGGGGACTGAATACGCAGTATTTT. Protein sequence: CASRGLNTQYF.